The 14 T cell receptor beta chains reported below all come from one sample, sequenced in a study of STAT3 mutations in large granular lymphocyte leukemia. Study findings and constraints: At least one immunodominant TCR beta clonotype appeared in every T-cell large granular lymphocyte leukemia patient.

TCRdb keeps only in-frame clones here, not all; method: immunoSEQ multiplex PCR. The data hold about 15,000 clones, with about 93% observed a single time. These receptors lack a known antigen. The sample taken for sequencing was peripheral blood mononuclear cells. Receptors originate from a woman between 50 and 59 years old with T-cell large granular lymphocyte leukemia. Some clones in this sample may be carry-over from other donors' samples.

The chain couples TRBV19 to TRBJ2-7, with 7 positions matching TRBD1. The CDR3 has 13 amino acids. Trimming cost V 8 bases and J 6 bases; bases outside gene matches: 10. Germline CDR1 reads LNHDA; CDR2 reads SQIVND (reference sequence). The CDR3, as DNA: TGTGCCAGTTCGGGACAGTCCTTTGGCGAGCAGTACTTC. It specifies CASSGQSFGEQYF.

The rearrangement joins TRBV18 to TRBJ1-5, with D hard to call. Trimming shortened V by 3 bases and J by 0 bases, and 6 bases separated the two germline ends. CDR1 KGHSH and CDR2 LQKENI come from the germline V gene. The CDR3 is 14 residues long. DNA for the CDR3: TGTGCCAGCTCACCCGATTATAGCAATCAGCCCCAGCATTTT. Amino acids: CASSPDYSNQPQHF.

J is TRBJ2-7 and V is TRBV5-1, with 8 bases matching TRBD1. This CDR3 spans 15 amino acids. Germline V CDR1 and CDR2: SGHRS, YFSETQ. With 0 bases clipped from V and 3 bases from J, the junction kept 5 bases outside the gene matches. The CDR3 DNA sequence: TGCGCCAGCAGCTTGGGGGGTACAGGGGGCTACGAGCAGTACTTC. This encodes CASSLGGTGGYEQYF. Full variable domain (remainder filled in from reference TRBV5-1 and TRBJ2-7): KAGVTQTPRYLIKTRGQQVTLSCSPISGHRSVSWYQQTPGQGLQFLFEYFSETQRNKGNFPGRFSGRQFSNSRSEMNVSTLELGDSALYLCASSLGGTGGYEQYFGPGTRLTVT.

The count of this clone is one. The J gene is TRBJ1-5, the V gene TRBV25-1; D gene unclear. V lost 1 base, J lost 15 bases, and 10 bases lay in between. This CDR3 comprises 11 residues. CDR1 MGHDK and CDR2 SYGVNS come from the germline V gene. CDR3 amino acids: CASSESGSWHF. DNA of the CDR3: TGTGCCAGCAGTGAATCGGGGTCTTGGCATTTT.

The CDR3 protein is CASSFRGGQETQYF. CDR3 DNA: TGTGCCAGCAGCTTCAGGGGTGGCCAAGAGACCCAGTACTTC. The genes are TRBV7-9 and TRBJ2-5; D is possibly TRBD1 (6 bases). The CDR3 has 14 residues. The V gene's germline CDR1 is SEHNR and CDR2 FQNEAQ (reference sequence). V was shortened by 3 bases and J by 1 base, with 9 bases between the two germline ends.

The rearrangement uses TRBV5-1 and TRBJ2-3; TRBD2 matches 7 bases. The V gene's germline CDR1 is SGHRS and CDR2 YFSETQ. The CDR3 is made up of 15 amino acids. V dropped 4 bases and J dropped 5; count of bases not matched to a gene: 10. The CDR3 here is CASSTGTTFGDTQYF. The CDR3 nucleotides read TGCGCCAGCAGCACCGGGACTACCTTCGGAGATACGCAGTATTTT.

The chain joins TRBV27 to TRBJ1-2, with a possible D match to TRBD1 (6 bases). This CDR3 comprises 14 residues. V gave up 5 bases and J gave up 2 bases, with 12 bases separating them. CDR1 is MNHEY, CDR2 SMNVEV, per germline (reference sequence). The CDR3 bases are TGTGCCAGCAGTCCTCCCACAGGGAACTATGGCTACACCTTC. This codes for CASSPPTGNYGYTF.

The rearrangement joins TRBV19 to TRBJ1-2; D uncertain. There are 13 residues in the CDR3. The germline CDR1 and CDR2 sequences are LNHDA and SQIVND (reference sequence). Trimming stripped 6 bases from V and 0 bases from J, with 8 bases between. The CDR3, as DNA: TGTGCCAGTAGGGAAACCGCTAACTATGGCTACACCTTC. It specifies CASRETANYGYTF.

The chain carries TRBV18 and TRBJ2-2; 9 nucleotides line up with TRBD1. The J segment lost 4 bases and the V segment lost 1 base, leaving 4 bases of the junction unmatched. Germline loops: CDR1 KGHSH, CDR2 LQKENI. This CDR3 spans 16 amino acids. As DNA, the CDR3 is TGTGCCAGCTCACCACGACAGGGGGTGACCACCGGGGAGCTGTTTTTT. Amino acids: CASSPRQGVTTGELFF.

The CDR3 protein is CASSKGQGDYGYTF. DNA of the CDR3: TGTGCCAGCTCAAAAGGACAGGGGGACTATGGCTACACCTTC. The V and J genes are TRBV18 and TRBJ1-2; 10 nucleotides align to TRBD1. Germline V CDR1 and CDR2: KGHSH, LQKENI. The CDR3 runs to 14 residues. The V segment lost 5 bases and the J segment 3 bases; nucleotides outside the gene matches: 3.

The chain employs TRBV5-1 and TRBJ2-7; D unresolved. V lost 4 bases to trimming and J lost 2 bases, with 7 bases between them. From germline, CDR1 is SGHRS and CDR2 YFSETQ. The CDR3 is 12 residues long. CDR3 in DNA: TGCGCCAGCAGCCAAGACACCTACGAGCAGTACTTC. It codes for CASSQDTYEQYF.

The chain couples TRBV5-6 to TRBJ1-1, with D unresolved. Germline lookup yields CDR1 SGHDT and CDR2 YYEEEE. V dropped 0 bases and J dropped 5 bases, with 11 bases sitting between them. CDR3 size: 14 residues. The CDR3 bases are TGTGCCAGCAGCTTGGCAGGAGGGCGGACTGAAGCTTTCTTT. Translating gives CASSLAGGRTEAFF.

A single count supports this clone. The chain employs TRBV18 and TRBJ2-7; TRBD1 aligns across 8 bases. The CDR3 covers 15 residues. Losses at the gene ends were 3 bases for V and 5 bases for J; bases not matched to a gene: 9. In germline, CDR1 is KGHSH, CDR2 LQKENI. This CDR3 is CASSPSWQGADEQYF. CDR3 bases: TGTGCCAGCTCACCGTCGTGGCAGGGGGCCGACGAGCAGTACTTC.

This sequence joins TRBV5-1 and TRBJ2-3; 7 positions match TRBD2. This CDR3 region has 15 residues. Looked up from germline, CDR1 is SGHRS and CDR2 is YFSETQ. J was trimmed by 2 bases and V by 3 bases; bases with no gene match: 6. The CDR3 bases are TGCGCCAGCAGCTCGACTAGCTCTCACACAGATACGCAGTATTTT. This gives the protein CASSSTSSHTDTQYF.